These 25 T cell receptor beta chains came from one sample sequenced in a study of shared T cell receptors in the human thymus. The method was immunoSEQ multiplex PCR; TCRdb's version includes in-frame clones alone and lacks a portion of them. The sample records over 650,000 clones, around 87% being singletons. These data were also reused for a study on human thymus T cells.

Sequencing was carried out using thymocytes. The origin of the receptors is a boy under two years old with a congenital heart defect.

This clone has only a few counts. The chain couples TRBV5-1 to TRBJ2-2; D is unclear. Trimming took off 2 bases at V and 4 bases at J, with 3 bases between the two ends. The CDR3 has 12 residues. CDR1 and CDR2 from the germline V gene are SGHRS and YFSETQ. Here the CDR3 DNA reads TGCGCCAGCAGCTTCGGCACCGGGGAGCTGTTTTTT. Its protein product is CASSFGTGELFF.

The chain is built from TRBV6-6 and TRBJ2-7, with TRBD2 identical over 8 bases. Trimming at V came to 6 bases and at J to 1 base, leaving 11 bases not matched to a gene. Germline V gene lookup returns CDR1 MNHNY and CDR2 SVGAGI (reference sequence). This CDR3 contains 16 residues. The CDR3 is CASSHLISGESYEQYF. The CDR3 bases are TGTGCCAGCAGCCATTTAATTAGCGGGGAGTCCTACGAGCAGTACTTC.

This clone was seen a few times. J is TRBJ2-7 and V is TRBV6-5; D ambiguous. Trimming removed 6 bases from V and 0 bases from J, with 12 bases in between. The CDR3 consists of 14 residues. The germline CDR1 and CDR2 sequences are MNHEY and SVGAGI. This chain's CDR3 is CASRAPRYSYEQYF. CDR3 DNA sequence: TGTGCCAGCAGAGCCCCACGGTACTCCTACGAGCAGTACTTC.

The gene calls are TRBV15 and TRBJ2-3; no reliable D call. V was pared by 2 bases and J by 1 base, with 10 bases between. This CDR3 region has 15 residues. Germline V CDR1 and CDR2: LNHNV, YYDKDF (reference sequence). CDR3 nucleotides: TGTGCCACCAGCAGAAGGAAAGGAGGCACAGATACGCAGTATTTT. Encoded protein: CATSRRKGGTDTQYF.

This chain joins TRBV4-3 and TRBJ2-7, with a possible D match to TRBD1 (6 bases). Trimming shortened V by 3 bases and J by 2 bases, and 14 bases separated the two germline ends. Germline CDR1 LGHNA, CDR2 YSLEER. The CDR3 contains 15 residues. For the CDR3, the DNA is TGCGCCAGCAGCCAGGCGACAGGTGCCGCCTACGAGCAGTACTTC. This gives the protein CASSQATGAAYEQYF.

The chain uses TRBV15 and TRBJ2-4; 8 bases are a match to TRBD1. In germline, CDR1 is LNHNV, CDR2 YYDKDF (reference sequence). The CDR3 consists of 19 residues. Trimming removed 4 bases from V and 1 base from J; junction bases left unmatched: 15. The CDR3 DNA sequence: TGTGCCACCAGCACCCGTTTAATCGACAGGGGAAGGGCCAAAAACATTCAGTACTTC. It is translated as CATSTRLIDRGRAKNIQYF.

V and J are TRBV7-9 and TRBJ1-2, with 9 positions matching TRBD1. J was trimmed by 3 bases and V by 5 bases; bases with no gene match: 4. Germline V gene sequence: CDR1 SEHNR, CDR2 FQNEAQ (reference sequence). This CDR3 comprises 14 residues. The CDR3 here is CASSTGGADYGYTF. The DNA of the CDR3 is TGTGCCAGCAGCACAGGGGGCGCGGACTATGGCTACACCTTC.

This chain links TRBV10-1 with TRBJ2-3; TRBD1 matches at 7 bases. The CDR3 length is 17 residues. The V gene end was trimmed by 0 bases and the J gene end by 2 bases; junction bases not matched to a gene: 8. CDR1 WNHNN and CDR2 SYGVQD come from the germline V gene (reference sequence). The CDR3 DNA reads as TGCGCCAGCAGTGAGTCTCTCGGGACAGAACTCACAGATACGCAGTATTTT. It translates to CASSESLGTELTDTQYF.

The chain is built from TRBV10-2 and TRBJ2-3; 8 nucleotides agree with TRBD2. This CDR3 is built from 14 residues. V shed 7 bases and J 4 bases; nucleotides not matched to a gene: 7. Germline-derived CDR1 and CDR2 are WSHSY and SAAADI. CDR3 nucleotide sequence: TGCGCCAGCAAGTCTAGCGGGCCGTCAGATACGCAGTATTTT. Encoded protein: CASKSSGPSDTQYF.

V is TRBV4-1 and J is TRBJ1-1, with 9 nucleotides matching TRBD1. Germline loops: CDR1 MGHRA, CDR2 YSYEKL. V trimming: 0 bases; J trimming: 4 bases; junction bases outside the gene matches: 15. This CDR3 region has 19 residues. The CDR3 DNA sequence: TGCGCCAGCAGCCAAGAAGAGGCGCCGGGACAGGGTTTTGGCACTGAAGCTTTCTTT. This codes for CASSQEEAPGQGFGTEAFF.

The CDR3 region is CASSPKTSGDYNEQFF. The CDR3 DNA sequence: TGTGCCAGCAGCCCAAAAACTAGCGGAGATTACAATGAGCAGTTCTTC. The chain carries TRBV5-6 and TRBJ2-1; 8 bases agree with TRBD2. V shed 4 bases, J shed 4 bases, and the junction held 10 bases outside the gene matches. This CDR3 comprises 16 residues. Per germline, CDR1 SGHDT and CDR2 YYEEEE.

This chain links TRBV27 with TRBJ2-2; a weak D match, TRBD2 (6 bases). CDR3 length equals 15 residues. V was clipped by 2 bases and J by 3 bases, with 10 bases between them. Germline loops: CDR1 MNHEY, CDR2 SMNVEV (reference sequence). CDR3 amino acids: CASSLRLGDTGELFF. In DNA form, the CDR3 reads TGTGCCAGCAGTTTAAGACTAGGGGACACCGGGGAGCTGTTTTTT.

This CDR3 is CASSKQGFSYEQYF. The CDR3 coding sequence is TGTGCCAGCAGTAAACAGGGGTTCTCGTACGAGCAGTACTTC. The chain recombines TRBV28 with TRBJ2-7; TRBD1 matches 7 bases. The CDR3 consists of 14 residues. The germline gives CDR1 MDHEN, CDR2 SYDVKM. Losses at the gene ends were 5 bases for V and 4 bases for J; bases not matched to a gene: 8.

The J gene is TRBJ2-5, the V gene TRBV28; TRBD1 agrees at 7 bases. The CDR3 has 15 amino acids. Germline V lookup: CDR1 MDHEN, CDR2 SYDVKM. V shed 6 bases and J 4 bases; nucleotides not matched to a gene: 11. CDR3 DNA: TGTGCCAGCAGCCATAGACAGGGCTCAAGAGAGACCCAGTACTTC. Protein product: CASSHRQGSRETQYF.

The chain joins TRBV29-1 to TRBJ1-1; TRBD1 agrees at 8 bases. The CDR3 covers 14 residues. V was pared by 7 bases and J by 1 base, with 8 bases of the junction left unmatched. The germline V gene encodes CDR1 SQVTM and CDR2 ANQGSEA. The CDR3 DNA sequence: TGCAGCGAAACATGGACAGGGACGAACACTGAAGCTTTCTTT. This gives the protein CSETWTGTNTEAFF.

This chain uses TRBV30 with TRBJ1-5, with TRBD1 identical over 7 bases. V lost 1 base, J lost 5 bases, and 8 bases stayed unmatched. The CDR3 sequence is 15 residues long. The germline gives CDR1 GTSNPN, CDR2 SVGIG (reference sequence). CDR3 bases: TGTGCCTGGAGTGCTAGGACAGGCTTTGATCAGCCCCAGCATTTT. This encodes CAWSARTGFDQPQHF.

The CDR3 region is CASPSTGISSGANVLTF. The CDR3 bases are TGTGCCTCCCCCTCGACAGGAATCAGCTCTGGGGCCAACGTCCTGACTTTC. The V gene is TRBV30, the J gene TRBJ2-6; perhaps TRBD1 as D (6 bases). The ends were cut back, 7 bases at V and 0 bases at J, with 19 bases in the middle. The CDR3 runs 17 residues. Germline CDR1 GTSNPN, CDR2 SVGIG (reference sequence).

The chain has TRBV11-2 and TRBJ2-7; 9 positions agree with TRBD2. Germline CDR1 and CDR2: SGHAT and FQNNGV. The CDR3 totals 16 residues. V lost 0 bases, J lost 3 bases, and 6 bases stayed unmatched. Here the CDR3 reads CASSLDRGTSSYEQYF. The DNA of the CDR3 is TGTGCCAGCAGCTTAGATCGGGGGACTAGCAGCTACGAGCAGTACTTC.

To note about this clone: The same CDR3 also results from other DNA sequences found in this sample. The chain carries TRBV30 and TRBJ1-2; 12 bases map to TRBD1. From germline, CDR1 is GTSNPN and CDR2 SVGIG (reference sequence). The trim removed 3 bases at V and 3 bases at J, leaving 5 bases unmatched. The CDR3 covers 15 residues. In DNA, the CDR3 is TGTGCCTGGAGCCGGGGGACAGGGGGCGACTATGGCTACACCTTC. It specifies CAWSRGTGGDYGYTF.

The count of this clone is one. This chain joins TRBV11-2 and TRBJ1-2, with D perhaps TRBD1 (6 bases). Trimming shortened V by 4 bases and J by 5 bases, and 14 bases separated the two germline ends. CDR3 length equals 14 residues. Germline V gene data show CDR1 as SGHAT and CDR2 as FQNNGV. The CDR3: CASSSFGQNYGYTF. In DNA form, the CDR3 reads TGTGCCAGCAGCTCCTTCGGACAGAATTATGGCTACACCTTC.

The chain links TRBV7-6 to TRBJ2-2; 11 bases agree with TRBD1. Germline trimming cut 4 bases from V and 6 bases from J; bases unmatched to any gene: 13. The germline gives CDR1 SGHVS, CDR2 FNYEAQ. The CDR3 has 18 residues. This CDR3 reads CASSSKADRGRLPGELFF. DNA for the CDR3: TGTGCCAGCAGCTCCAAGGCGGACAGGGGGCGTCTTCCCGGGGAGCTGTTTTTT.

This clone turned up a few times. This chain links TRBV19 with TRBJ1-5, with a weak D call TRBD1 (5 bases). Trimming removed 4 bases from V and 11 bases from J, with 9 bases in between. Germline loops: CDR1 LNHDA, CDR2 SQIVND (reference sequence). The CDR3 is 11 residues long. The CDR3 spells CASSRGRAQHF. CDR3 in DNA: TGTGCCAGTAGTAGGGGGAGGGCCCAGCATTTT.

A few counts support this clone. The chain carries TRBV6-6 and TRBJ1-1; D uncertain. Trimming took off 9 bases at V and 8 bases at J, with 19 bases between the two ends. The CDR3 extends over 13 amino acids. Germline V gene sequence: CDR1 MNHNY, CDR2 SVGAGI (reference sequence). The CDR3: CASSLEFLVEAFF. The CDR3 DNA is TGTGCCAGTTCCCTGGAGTTCCTGGTGGAAGCTTTCTTT.

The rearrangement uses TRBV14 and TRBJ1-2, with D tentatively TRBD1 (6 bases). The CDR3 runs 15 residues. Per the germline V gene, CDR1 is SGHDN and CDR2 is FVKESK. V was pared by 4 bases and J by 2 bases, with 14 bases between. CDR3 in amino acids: CASSPQGLGNYGYTF. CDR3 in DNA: TGTGCCAGCAGCCCCCAGGGGCTCGGAAACTATGGCTACACCTTC.

CDR3: CASSSTSGRSGELFF. In DNA, the CDR3 is TGCGCCAGCAGCTCGACTAGCGGGAGATCAGGGGAGCTGTTTTTT. The rearrangement links TRBV5-1 to TRBJ2-2; 12 nucleotides line up with TRBD2. This CDR3 has 15 amino acids. J was trimmed by 8 bases and V by 3 bases; bases with no gene match: 5. Germline V lookup: CDR1 SGHRS, CDR2 YFSETQ. Full variable domain (outside the CDR3, taken from reference TRBV5-1 and TRBJ2-2): KAGVTQTPRYLIKTRGQQVTLSCSPISGHRSVSWYQQTPGQGLQFLFEYFSETQRNKGNFPGRFSGRQFSNSRSEMNVSTLELGDSALYLCASSSTSGRSGELFFGEGSRLTVL.